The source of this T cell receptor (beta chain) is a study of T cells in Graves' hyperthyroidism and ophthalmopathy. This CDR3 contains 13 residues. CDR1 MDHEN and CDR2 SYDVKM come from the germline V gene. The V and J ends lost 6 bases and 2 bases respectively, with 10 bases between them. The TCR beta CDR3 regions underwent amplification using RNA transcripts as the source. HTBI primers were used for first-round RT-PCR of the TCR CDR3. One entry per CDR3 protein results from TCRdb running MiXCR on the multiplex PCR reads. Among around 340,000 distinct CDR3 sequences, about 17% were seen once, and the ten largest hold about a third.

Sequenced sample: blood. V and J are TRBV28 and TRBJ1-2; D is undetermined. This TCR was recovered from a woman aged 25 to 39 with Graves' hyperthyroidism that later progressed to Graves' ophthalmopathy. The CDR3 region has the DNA TGTGCCAGCAGCCCGGCGCAAAACTATGGCTACACCTTC. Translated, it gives CASSPAQNYGYTF.